This TCR beta chain was identified during a study of cytomegalovirus exposure and HLA in healthy donors. A few counts support this clone. The CDR3 runs to 15 residues. Germline V gives CDR1 SGDLS, CDR2 YYNGEE. J lost 6 bases, V lost 2 bases, and 8 bases had no gene match. PCR involved 60 Vbeta and 13 Jbeta primers. The data were produced by immunoSEQ multiplex PCR, yet TCRdb's version contains in-frame clones alone and is incomplete. The sample has about 240,000 clones, more than 75% seen once. The sequenced sample consisted of PBMCs. The source is a woman aged 40 to 50 in good health and CMV-seropositive. This chain joins TRBV9 and TRBJ2-7; 10 bases are a match to TRBD2. CDR3 loop: CASSVQASGSVEQYF. CDR3 DNA sequence: TGTGCCAGCAGCGTTCAGGCTAGCGGGAGTGTCGAGCAGTACTTC.